A single sample is the source of the 9 T cell receptor beta chains below, sequenced in a study of T cell responses to AZD1222 COVID-19 vaccine. Assay: immunoSEQ multiplex PCR; the TCRdb copy retains only in-frame clones and omits some. The sample yields under 130,000 clones, roughly 87% seen once. The sample here was peripheral blood, taken 28 days after the second AZD1222 dose. The receptors stem from an adult who received the AZD1222 COVID-19 vaccine.

This clone is a singleton in its sample. The chain links TRBV7-6 to TRBJ2-7, with D maybe TRBD2 (6 bases). Looked up from germline, CDR1 is SGHVS and CDR2 is FNYEAQ. V was cut by 1 base and J by 5 bases, with 15 bases left in between. The CDR3 sequence is 15 residues long. CDR3 region: CASSLGRGSGHEQYF. The CDR3, as DNA: TGTGCCAGCAGCTTAGGGAGGGGTTCTGGGCACGAGCAGTACTTC.

This clone was observed a handful of times. The V call is TRBV11-2, the J call TRBJ2-5; 10 bases map to TRBD1. The V gene's germline CDR1 is SGHAT and CDR2 FQNNGV. The length of the CDR3 is 17 residues. V was pared by 5 bases and J by 2 bases, with 11 bases of the junction left unmatched. The CDR3 coding sequence is TGTGCCAGCAGCACTCCGGGACAGGGGATGCGGCAAGAGACCCAGTACTTC. Translating gives CASSTPGQGMRQETQYF.

This clone was seen more than once but under ten times. The rearrangement uses TRBV6-1 and TRBJ1-5; D uncertain. Germline V CDR1 and CDR2: MNHNS, SASEGT. V lost 3 bases and J lost 7, with 10 bases in between. CDR3 length equals 13 residues. CDR3 sequence: CASSDGFRQPQHF. DNA of the CDR3: TGTGCCAGCAGTGACGGGTTTAGGCAGCCCCAGCATTTT.

V is TRBV30 and J is TRBJ1-2, with 7 bases identical to TRBD1. The germline CDR1 and CDR2 sequences are GTSNPN and SVGIG (reference sequence). V dropped 3 bases and J dropped 5; count of bases not matched to a gene: 6. The CDR3 totals 13 residues. This chain's CDR3 is CAWRTGRWYGYTF. In DNA, the CDR3 is TGTGCCTGGAGGACAGGGCGTTGGTATGGCTACACCTTC.

The chain couples TRBV6-5 to TRBJ1-2; D perhaps matches TRBD1 (6 bases). V lost 10 bases and J 2 bases, leaving 11 bases between the germline ends. Germline V gene lookup returns CDR1 MNHEY and CDR2 SVGAGI. The CDR3 has 12 residues. CDR3 amino acids: CATSGGNYGYTF. The CDR3 nucleotides read TGTGCCACCAGCGGGGGCAACTATGGCTACACCTTC.

The chain uses TRBV1 and TRBJ1-2. TRBV1 is deemed a pseudogene. The CDR3 is 16 amino acids. The CDR3 loop is CTSRPQNPGRHYGYTF. The CDR3 coding sequence is TGCACCAGCAGACCACAAAACCCGGGGCGGCACTATGGCTACACCTTC.

CDR3 coding DNA: TGTGCCAGCAGTTTAGGCCACAGTGAAGCTTTCTTT. Its translation is CASSLGHSEAFF. The chain links TRBV27 to TRBJ1-1; D is uncertain. The germline V gene has CDR1 MNHEY and CDR2 SMNVEV (reference sequence). The V gene lost 2 bases and the J gene lost 7 bases, with 8 bases spanning the gap. This CDR3 is built from 12 residues.

This clone turned up a few times. V and J are TRBV6-1 and TRBJ1-3, with D possibly matching TRBD1 (6 bases). CDR1 is MNHNS, CDR2 SASEGT, per germline. The CDR3 consists of 16 residues. V shed 0 bases and J shed 0 bases, with 9 bases lying between them. The CDR3 bases are TGTGCCAGCAGTGAAGCAACAGGGAGCTCTGGAAACACCATATATTTT. It translates to CASSEATGSSGNTIYF.

This chain joins TRBV18 and TRBJ2-6; D might be TRBD1 (5 bases). Germline V gene sequence: CDR1 KGHSH, CDR2 LQKENI. The CDR3 extends over 18 amino acids. V was trimmed by 4 bases and J by 0 bases, leaving 16 bases between them. Here the CDR3 reads CASSRGSTANSGANVLTF. CDR3 coding DNA: TGTGCCAGCTCACGGGGATCGACAGCCAACTCTGGGGCCAACGTCCTGACTTTC.